Listed below are T cell receptor beta chains from one sample, sequenced in a study of identical twins. TCRdb reprocessed the 5' RACE reads via MiXCR and lists one record per CDR3 protein. The sample lists more than 350,000 distinct CDR3 sequences, approximately 10% occurring once. What was sequenced was naive T cells sorted from blood. Source of these receptors: a woman aged 45 to 65 in good health. Each CDR3 is given with its conserved first and last residue. D genes are given only for firm matches. Rows may omit the clone size; those that give it use once, few, many or a size class.

TRBJ1-2,.,TRBV21-1,many,CASIGQNYGYTF,TGTGCCAGCATCGGACAAAACTATGGCTACACCTTC
TRBJ2-3,.,TRBV12-3/TRBV12-4,.,CASRGQAEEGTDTQYF,TGTGCCAGCAGGGGGCAGGCGGAAGAGGGGACAGATACGCAGTATTTT
TRBJ2-3,.,TRBV29-1,many,CSVVLAIHTQYF,TGCAGCGTTGTCCTAGCGATCCATACGCAGTATTTT
TRBJ2-1,TRBD2,TRBV3-1,many,CASSPPGLAGGSQFF,TGTGCCAGCAGCCCCCCAGGACTAGCGGGAGGGTCGCAGTTCTTC
TRBJ2-7,.,TRBV2,many,CASTGGYEQYF,TGTGCCAGCACCGGAGGCTACGAGCAGTACTTC
TRBJ2-4,.,TRBV10-1,many,CASSESGREPNIQYF,TGCGCCAGCAGTGAGTCTGGCAGGGAACCAAACATTCAGTACTTC
TRBJ1-1,.,TRBV15,.,CATSRGHSMNTEAFF,TGTGCCACCAGCAGAGGACACAGCATGAACACTGAAGCTTTCTTT
TRBJ2-3,TRBD1,TRBV20-1,few,CSALLRDRSRARGTDTQYF,TGCAGTGCCTTACTCCGGGACAGGTCGAGGGCAAGAGGCACAGATACGCAGTATTTT
TRBJ2-3,.,TRBV3-1,few,CASTHSSSGPQYF,TGTGCCAGCACCCATAGCAGTTCTGGTCCGCAGTATTTT
TRBJ2-5,TRBD2,TRBV4-1,few,CASSQGTTIQETQYF,TGCGCCAGCAGCCAGGGGACTACTATCCAAGAGACCCAGTACTTC
TRBJ2-2,.,TRBV4-1,many,CASSRSRNLNTGELFF,TGCGCCAGCAGCCGTTCTCGGAATTTGAACACCGGGGAGCTGTTTTTT
TRBJ1-1,.,TRBV14,many,CASSQHSLSAEAFF,TGTGCCAGCAGCCAGCACTCCCTCTCGGCTGAAGCTTTCTTT
TRBJ1-2,.,TRBV5-1,few,CASSLEAGAGGGYTF,TGCGCCAGCAGCTTGGAGGCAGGGGCAGGAGGCGGCTACACCTTC
TRBJ2-5,TRBD1,TRBV25-1,.,CASSAWTGTLETQYF,TGTGCCAGCAGTGCCTGGACAGGGACCCTGGAGACCCAGTACTTC
TRBJ2-2,.,TRBV6-6,.,CAGGDIPGELFF,TGTGCCGGGGGGGACATCCCCGGGGAGCTGTTTTTT
TRBJ2-5,TRBD2,TRBV5-1,many,CASSPLTSGRKETQYF,TGCGCCAGCAGCCCTCTGACTAGCGGGAGAAAAGAGACCCAGTACTTC
TRBJ2-7,.,TRBV2,few,CASSLNWEQYF,TGTGCCAGCAGTCTTAATTGGGAGCAGTACTTC
TRBJ2-4,.,TRBV12-3/TRBV12-4,few,CASSPRQRAKNIQYF,TGTGCCAGCAGTCCCCGACAGAGAGCCAAAAACATTCAGTACTTC
TRBJ1-2,TRBD1,TRBV7-2,.,CASSPRTGTGQNYGYTF,TGTGCCAGCAGCCCACGTACCGGGACGGGACAGAACTATGGCTACACCTTC
TRBJ2-5,TRBD2,TRBV5-5,few,CASSGGVRVRETQYF,TGTGCCAGCAGCGGGGGGGTCCGGGTTAGAGAGACCCAGTACTTC
TRBJ2-5,TRBD2,TRBV20-1,.,CSAETRLLAGEETQYF,TGCAGTGCCGAGACGCGGTTGTTAGCGGGAGAAGAGACCCAGTACTTC
TRBJ2-1,TRBD2,TRBV2,.,CASSVSGRAFNEQFF,TGTGCCAGCAGTGTAAGCGGGAGGGCATTCAATGAGCAGTTCTTC
TRBJ2-1,.,TRBV4-1,.,CASSQVRLYNEQFF,TGCGCCAGCAGCCAAGTCAGGCTCTACAATGAGCAGTTCTTC
TRBJ2-2,.,TRBV5-1,.,CASSSLHRDPNTGELFF,TGCGCCAGCAGCTCACTCCACAGGGATCCGAACACCGGGGAGCTGTTTTTT
TRBJ2-1,.,TRBV6-1,.,CASSEYRGEQFF,TGTGCCAGCAGTGAATACCGAGGTGAGCAGTTCTTC
TRBJ2-7,.,TRBV7-9,few,CASSLGAGNEQYF,TGTGCCAGCAGCTTAGGAGCAGGGAACGAGCAGTACTTC
TRBJ2-2,TRBD1,TRBV5-1,few,CASSVGQGPGELFF,TGCGCCAGCAGCGTGGGACAGGGCCCCGGGGAGCTGTTTTTT
TRBJ1-1,TRBD1,TRBV5-1,.,CASSVQTGGIMNTEAFF,TGCGCCAGCAGCGTTCAGACAGGGGGAATAATGAACACTGAAGCTTTCTTT
TRBJ2-1,TRBD2,TRBV5-1,few,CASSGGSGLDEQFF,TGCGCCAGCAGTGGCGGGAGTGGGTTAGATGAGCAGTTCTTC
TRBJ2-5,TRBD1,TRBV12-3/TRBV12-4,few,CASRDRAQETQYF,TGTGCCAGCAGGGACAGGGCTCAAGAGACCCAGTACTTC
TRBJ2-6,.,TRBV10-3,many,CAIGIDGGANVLTF,TGTGCCATCGGGATAGACGGTGGGGCCAACGTCCTGACTTTC
TRBJ2-3,.,TRBV29-1,many,CSVGSQDPDTQYF,TGCAGCGTAGGGTCACAGGACCCAGATACGCAGTATTTT
TRBJ2-1,.,TRBV6-6,few,CASSSLAEQFF,TGTGCCAGCTCGAGTCTAGCGGAGCAGTTCTTC
TRBJ2-3,TRBD1,TRBV29-1,many,CSATGGSTDTQYF,TGCAGCGCGACAGGGGGTAGCACAGATACGCAGTATTTT
TRBJ2-2,.,TRBV12-3/TRBV12-4,many,CASSPGAPTGELFF,TGTGCCAGCAGCCCGGGAGCGCCGACCGGGGAGCTGTTTTTT
TRBJ2-2,.,TRBV3-1,.,CASSQTTGELFF,TGTGCCAGCAGCCAAACGACCGGGGAGCTGTTTTTT
TRBJ2-2,.,TRBV6-6,.,CASSYSAGDVGELFF,TGTGCCAGCAGTTACTCAGCAGGGGATGTCGGGGAGCTGTTTTTT
TRBJ2-1,.,TRBV7-2,few,CASSSWFKTDRVNEQFF,TGTGCCAGCAGCTCCTGGTTTAAGACTGACCGTGTGAATGAGCAGTTCTTC
TRBJ2-7,.,TRBV29-1,few,CSVGDTSYEQYF,TGCAGCGTTGGAGACACTTCCTACGAGCAGTACTTC
TRBJ2-1,TRBD2,TRBV11-3,.,CASSLGLAGHNEQFF,TGTGCCAGCAGCTTAGGACTAGCGGGTCACAATGAGCAGTTCTTC
TRBJ2-5,.,TRBV25-1,few,CASSEQGATQYF,TGTGCCAGCAGTGAACAGGGTGCGACCCAGTACTTC
TRBJ2-1,.,TRBV12-3/TRBV12-4,few,CASSLGREYNNEQFF,TGTGCCAGCAGTTTGGGTCGGGAGTACAACAATGAGCAGTTCTTC
TRBJ2-2,TRBD2,TRBV5-1,many,CASSPAGTSVLANTGELFF,TGCGCCAGCAGCCCGGCCGGGACTAGCGTCCTTGCGAACACCGGGGAGCTGTTTTTT
TRBJ1-5,.,TRBV21-1,.,CASSCRSNQPQHF,TGTGCCAGCAGTTGTCGGAGCAATCAGCCCCAGCATTTT
TRBJ2-5,TRBD1,TRBV4-1,.,CASSQETGDETQYF,TGCGCCAGCAGCCAAGAAACAGGGGACGAGACCCAGTACTTC
TRBJ2-7,.,TRBV20-1,few,CSARSDRALGEQYF,TGCAGTGCTAGATCAGACAGAGCCCTAGGCGAGCAGTACTTC